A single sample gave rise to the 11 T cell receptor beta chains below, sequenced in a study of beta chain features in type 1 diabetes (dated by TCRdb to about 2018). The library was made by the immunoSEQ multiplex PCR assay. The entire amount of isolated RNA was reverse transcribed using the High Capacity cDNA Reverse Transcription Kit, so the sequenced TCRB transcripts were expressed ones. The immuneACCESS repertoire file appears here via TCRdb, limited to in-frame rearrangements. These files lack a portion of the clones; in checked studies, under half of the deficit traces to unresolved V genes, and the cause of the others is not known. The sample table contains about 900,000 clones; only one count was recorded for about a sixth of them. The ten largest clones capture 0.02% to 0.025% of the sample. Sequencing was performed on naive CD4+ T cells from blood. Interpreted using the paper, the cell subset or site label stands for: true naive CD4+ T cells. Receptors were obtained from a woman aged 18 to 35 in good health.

The CDR3 spells CASSLGLAGDNEQFF. The CDR3, as DNA: TGCGCCAGCAGCTTGGGCTTAGCGGGAGACAATGAGCAGTTCTTC. The chain employs TRBV5-1 and TRBJ2-1, with 9 bases matching TRBD2. CDR3 length: 15 residues. Germline V lookup: CDR1 SGHRS, CDR2 YFSETQ. J gave up 5 bases and V 0 bases, and 3 bases lay outside the gene matches.

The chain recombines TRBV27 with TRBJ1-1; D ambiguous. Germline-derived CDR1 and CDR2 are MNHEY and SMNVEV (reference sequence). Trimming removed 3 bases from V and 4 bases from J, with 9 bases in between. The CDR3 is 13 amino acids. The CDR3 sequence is CASSLGQLTEAFF. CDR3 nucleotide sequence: TGTGCCAGCAGTTTGGGCCAGCTCACTGAAGCTTTCTTT.

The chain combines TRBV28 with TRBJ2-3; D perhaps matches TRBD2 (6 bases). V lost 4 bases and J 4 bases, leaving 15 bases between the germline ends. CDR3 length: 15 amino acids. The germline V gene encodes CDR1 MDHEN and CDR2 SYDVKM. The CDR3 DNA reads TGTGCCAGCAGTTCCCCCGGGGGTCATCCAGATACGCAGTATTTT. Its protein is CASSSPGGHPDTQYF.

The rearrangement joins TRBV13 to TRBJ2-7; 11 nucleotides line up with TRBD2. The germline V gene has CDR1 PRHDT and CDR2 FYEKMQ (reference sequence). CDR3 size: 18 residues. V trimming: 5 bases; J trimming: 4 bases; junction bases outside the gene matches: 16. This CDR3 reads CASSVHSVSGRARYEQYF. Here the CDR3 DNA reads TGTGCCAGCAGCGTCCACAGTGTTAGCGGGAGGGCGAGATACGAGCAGTACTTC.

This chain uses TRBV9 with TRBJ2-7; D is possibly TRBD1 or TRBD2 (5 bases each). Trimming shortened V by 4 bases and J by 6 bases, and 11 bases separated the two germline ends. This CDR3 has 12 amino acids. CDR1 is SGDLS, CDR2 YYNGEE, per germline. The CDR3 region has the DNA TGTGCCAGCAGCCGGGACCTTACCGAGCAGTACTTC. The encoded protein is CASSRDLTEQYF.

CDR3 bases: TGTGCCAGCAGCTTAGTCTCCGGGACAGGCGTTGAGACCCAGTACTTC. Translated, it gives CASSLVSGTGVETQYF. V is TRBV7-2 and J is TRBJ2-5; the match to TRBD1 covers 8 bases. Per the germline V gene, CDR1 is SGHTA and CDR2 is FQGNSA. The CDR3 is 16 residues long. The junction had 9 bases not matched to a gene; V was cut back by 1 base and J by 5 bases.

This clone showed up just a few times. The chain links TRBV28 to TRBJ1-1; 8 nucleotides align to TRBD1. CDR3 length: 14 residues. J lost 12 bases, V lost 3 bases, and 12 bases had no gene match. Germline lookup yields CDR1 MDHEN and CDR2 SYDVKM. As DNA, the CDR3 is TGTGCCAGCAGTTTCGAGGTAGCGGACAGGGTAACTTTCTTT. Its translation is CASSFEVADRVTFF.

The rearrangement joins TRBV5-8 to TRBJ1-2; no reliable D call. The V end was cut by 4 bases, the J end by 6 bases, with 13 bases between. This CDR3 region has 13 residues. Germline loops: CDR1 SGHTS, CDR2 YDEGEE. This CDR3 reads CASSPPRLHGYTF. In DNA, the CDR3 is TGTGCCAGCAGCCCCCCCAGGCTCCATGGCTACACCTTC. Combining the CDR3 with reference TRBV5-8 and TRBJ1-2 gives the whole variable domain EAGVTQSPTHLIKTRGQQATLRCSPISGHTSVYWYQQALGLGLQFLLWYDEGEERNRGNFPPRFSGRQFPNYSSELNVNALELEDSALYLCASSPPRLHGYTFGSGTRLTVV.

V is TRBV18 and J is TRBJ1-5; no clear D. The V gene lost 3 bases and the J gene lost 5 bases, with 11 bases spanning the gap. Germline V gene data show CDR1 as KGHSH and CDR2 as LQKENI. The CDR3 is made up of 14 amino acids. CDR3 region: CASSPGFPDQPQHF. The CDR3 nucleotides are TGTGCCAGCTCACCCGGTTTCCCGGATCAGCCCCAGCATTTT.

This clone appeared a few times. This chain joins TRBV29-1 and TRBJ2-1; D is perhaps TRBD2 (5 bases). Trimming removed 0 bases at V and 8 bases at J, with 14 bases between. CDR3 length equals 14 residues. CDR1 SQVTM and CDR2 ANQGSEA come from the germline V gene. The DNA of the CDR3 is TGCAGCGTTGAAGATCGCGGGCGTGGGTATGAGCAGTTCTTC. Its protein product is CSVEDRGRGYEQFF.

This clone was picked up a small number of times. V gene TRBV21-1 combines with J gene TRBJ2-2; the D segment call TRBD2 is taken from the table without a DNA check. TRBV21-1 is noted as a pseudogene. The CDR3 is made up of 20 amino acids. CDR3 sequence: CASSKDRFRSGRPNTGELFF. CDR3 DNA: TGTGCCAGCAGCAAAGATCGATTTCGGAGCGGGAGGCCGAACACCGGGGAGCTGTTTTTT.